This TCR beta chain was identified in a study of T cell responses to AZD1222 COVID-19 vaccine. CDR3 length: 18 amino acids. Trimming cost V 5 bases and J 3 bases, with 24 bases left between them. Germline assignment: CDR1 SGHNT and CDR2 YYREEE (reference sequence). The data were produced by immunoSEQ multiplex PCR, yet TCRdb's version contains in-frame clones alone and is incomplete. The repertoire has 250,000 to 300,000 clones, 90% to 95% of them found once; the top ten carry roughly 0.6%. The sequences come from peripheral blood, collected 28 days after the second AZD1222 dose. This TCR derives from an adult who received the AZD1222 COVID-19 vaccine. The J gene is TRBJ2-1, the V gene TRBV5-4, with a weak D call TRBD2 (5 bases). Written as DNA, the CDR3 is TGTGCCAGCAGTTCCCGGGCATTTGAGGGAACTAGCTACAATGAGCAGTTCTTC. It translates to CASSSRAFEGTSYNEQFF.